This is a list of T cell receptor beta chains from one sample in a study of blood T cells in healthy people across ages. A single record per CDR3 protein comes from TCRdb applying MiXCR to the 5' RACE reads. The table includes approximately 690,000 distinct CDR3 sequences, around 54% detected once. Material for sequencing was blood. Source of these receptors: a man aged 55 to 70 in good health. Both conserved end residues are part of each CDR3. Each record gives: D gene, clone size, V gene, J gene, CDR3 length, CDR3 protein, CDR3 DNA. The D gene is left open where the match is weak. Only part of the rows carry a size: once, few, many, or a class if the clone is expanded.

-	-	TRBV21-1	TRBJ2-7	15	CASSAPGLAGYEQYF	TGTGCCAGCAGCGCCCCGGGACTAGCGGGTTACGAGCAGTACTTC
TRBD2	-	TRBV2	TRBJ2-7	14	CASREGLAALSQYF	TGTGCCAGCAGGGAAGGACTAGCGGCCTTAAGCCAGTACTTC
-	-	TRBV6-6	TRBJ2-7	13	CASTRQVNYEQYF	TGTGCCAGCACCCGACAAGTCAACTACGAGCAGTACTTC
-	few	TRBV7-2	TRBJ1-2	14	CASSFPYRAYGYTF	TGTGCCAGCAGCTTTCCCTACAGGGCCTATGGCTACACCTTC
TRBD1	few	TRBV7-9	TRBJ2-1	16	CASSLVAGGSYNEQFF	TGTGCCAGCAGCTTAGTCGCAGGGGGCTCCTACAATGAGCAGTTCTTC
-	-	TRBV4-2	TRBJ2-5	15	CASSQGGGGVETQYF	TGTGCCAGCAGCCAAGGTGGCGGGGGCGTAGAGACCCAGTACTTC
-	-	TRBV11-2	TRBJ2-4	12	CASSLSLNIQYF	TGTGCCAGCAGCTTATCCTTAAACATTCAGTACTTC
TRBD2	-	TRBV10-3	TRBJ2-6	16	CAISEGTRRGANVLTF	TGTGCCATCAGTGAAGGGACTAGGCGTGGGGCCAACGTCCTGACTTTC
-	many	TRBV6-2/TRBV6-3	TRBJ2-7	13	CASNRERTYEQYF	TGTGCCAGCAACCGGGAGCGGACCTACGAGCAGTACTTC
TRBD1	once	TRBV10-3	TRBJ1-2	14	CAIGTATAEYGYTF	TGTGCCATCGGGACAGCTACTGCGGAATATGGCTACACCTTC
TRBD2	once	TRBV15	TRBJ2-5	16	CATSRGSGGKQETQYF	TGTGCCACCAGCAGAGGTTCGGGAGGAAAGCAAGAGACCCAGTACTTC
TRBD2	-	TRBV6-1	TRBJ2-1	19	CASSHGLAGGMRSYNEQFF	TGTGCCAGCAGCCACGGACTAGCGGGGGGTATGAGGTCCTACAATGAGCAGTTCTTC
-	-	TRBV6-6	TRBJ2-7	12	CASKAGPYEQYF	TGTGCCAGCAAGGCAGGCCCCTACGAGCAGTACTTC
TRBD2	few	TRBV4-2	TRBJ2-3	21	CASSQEPGGTSGGVPGDTQYF	TGTGCCAGCAGCCAAGAACCAGGGGGGACTAGCGGGGGTGTACCGGGAGATACGCAGTATTTT
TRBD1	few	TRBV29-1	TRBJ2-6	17	CSVVRDSTLAGANVLTF	TGCAGCGTTGTTCGGGACAGCACTCTTGCTGGGGCCAACGTCCTGACTTTC
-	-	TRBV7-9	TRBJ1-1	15	CASSLWGEGGTEAFF	TGCGCCAGCAGCTTGTGGGGCGAGGGGGGGACTGAAGCTTTCTTT
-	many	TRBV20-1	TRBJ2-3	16	CSARAGGPQATDTQYF	TGCAGTGCTAGAGCCGGGGGTCCTCAGGCCACAGATACGCAGTATTTT
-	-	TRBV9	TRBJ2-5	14	CASSAQTVQETQYF	TGTGCCAGCAGCGCCCAGACAGTGCAAGAGACCCAGTACTTC
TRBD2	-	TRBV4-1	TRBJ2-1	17	CASSQPQGLAGENEQFF	TGCGCCAGCAGCCAGCCCCAGGGACTAGCGGGGGAAAATGAGCAGTTCTTC
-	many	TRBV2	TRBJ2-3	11	CASSGDGTQYF	TGTGCCAGCAGTGGGGATGGTACGCAGTATTTT
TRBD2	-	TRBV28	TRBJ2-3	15	CASSSASGNTDTQYF	TGTGCCAGCAGTTCGGCTAGCGGGAACACAGATACGCAGTATTTT
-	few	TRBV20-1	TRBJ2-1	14	CSAREGWERGEQFF	TGCAGTGCTAGAGAGGGTTGGGAGAGGGGTGAGCAGTTCTTC
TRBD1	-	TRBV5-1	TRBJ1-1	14	CASSLGQGPRGAFF	TGCGCCAGCAGCTTGGGACAGGGCCCCCGGGGAGCTTTCTTT
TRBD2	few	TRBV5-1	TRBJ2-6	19	CASKVLAGGPSSGANVLTF	TGCGCCAGCAAAGTACTAGCGGGGGGTCCCAGCTCTGGGGCCAACGTCCTGACTTTC
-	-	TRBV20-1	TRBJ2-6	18	CSAPLRGTLSSGANVLTF	TGCAGTGCGCCCCTTAGGGGGACACTCTCTTCTGGGGCCAACGTCCTGACTTTC
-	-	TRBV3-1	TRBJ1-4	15	CASSQQGSTNEKLFF	TGTGCCAGCAGCCAACAGGGGAGCACTAATGAAAAACTGTTTTTT
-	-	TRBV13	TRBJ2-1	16	CASSLRRTAGGNEQFF	TGTGCCAGCAGCTTGCGGAGGACAGCCGGGGGGAATGAGCAGTTCTTC
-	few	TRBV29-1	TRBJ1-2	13	CSASTGTSYGYTF	TGCAGCGCCTCTACAGGGACGAGCTATGGCTACACCTTC
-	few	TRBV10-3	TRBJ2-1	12	CAISEYLVEQFF	TGTGCCATCAGTGAGTATCTGGTTGAGCAGTTCTTC
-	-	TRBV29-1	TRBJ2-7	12	CSSGQLYNEQYF	TGTTCATCGGGTCAGCTCTACAATGAGCAGTACTTC
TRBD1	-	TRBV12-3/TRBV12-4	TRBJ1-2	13	CASGPTGDYGYTF	TGTGCCAGCGGACCGACAGGGGACTATGGCTACACCTTC
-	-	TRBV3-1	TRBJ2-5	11	CASSHGARQYF	TGTGCCAGCAGCCACGGGGCGAGACAGTACTTC
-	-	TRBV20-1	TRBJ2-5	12	CSARLGKETQYF	TGCAGTGCTAGGTTGGGCAAAGAGACCCAGTACTTC
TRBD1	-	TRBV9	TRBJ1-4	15	CASSVGPGGSEKLFF	TGTGCCAGCAGCGTAGGGCCAGGGGGCAGTGAAAAACTGTTTTTT
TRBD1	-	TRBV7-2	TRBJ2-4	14	CASSLAHSGGIQYF	TGTGCCAGCAGCTTAGCGCATTCAGGGGGCATTCAGTACTTC
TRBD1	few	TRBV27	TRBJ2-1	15	CASTRQGGGYNEQFF	TGTGCCAGCACTCGACAGGGGGGTGGGTACAATGAGCAGTTCTTC
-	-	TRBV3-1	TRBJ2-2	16	CASSQRVRVETGELFF	TGTGCCAGCAGCCAAAGGGTCAGGGTAGAAACCGGGGAGCTGTTTTTT
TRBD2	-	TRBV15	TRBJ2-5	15	CATSSSGAVQETQYF	TGTGCCACCAGCAGTAGCGGGGCGGTCCAAGAGACCCAGTACTTC
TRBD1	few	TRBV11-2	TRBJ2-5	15	CASSQPGQGLETQYF	TGTGCCAGCAGCCAACCGGGACAGGGGTTGGAGACCCAGTACTTC
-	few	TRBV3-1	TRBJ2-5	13	CASSLPFQETQYF	TGTGCCAGCAGCCTCCCGTTTCAAGAGACCCAGTACTTC
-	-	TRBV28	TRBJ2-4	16	CASNSHASLAKNTQYF	TGTGCCAGCAATAGCCATGCGAGCCTAGCCAAAAACACTCAGTACTTC
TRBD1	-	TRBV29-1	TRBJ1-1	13	CSVVTGGNTEAFF	TGCAGCGTTGTAACAGGGGGGAACACTGAAGCTTTCTTT
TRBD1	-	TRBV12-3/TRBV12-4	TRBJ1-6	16	CASRRGQATYNSPLHF	TGTGCCAGCAGAAGAGGACAGGCCACCTATAATTCACCCCTCCACTTT
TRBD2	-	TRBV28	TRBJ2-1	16	CASSLRAGGSDKEQFF	TGTGCCAGCAGTTTGCGAGCGGGGGGTTCAGACAAGGAGCAGTTCTTC
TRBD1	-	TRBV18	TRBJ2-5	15	CASSAGQGAQETQYF	TGTGCCAGCTCAGCGGGACAGGGGGCTCAAGAGACCCAGTACTTC
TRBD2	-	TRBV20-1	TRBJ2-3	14	CSVSGGGLTDTQYF	TGCAGTGTCAGCGGGGGGGGCCTCACAGATACGCAGTATTTT
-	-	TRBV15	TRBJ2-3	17	CATSRDERGEQTDTQYF	TGTGCCACCAGCAGGGACGAGAGAGGAGAACAAACAGATACGCAGTATTTT
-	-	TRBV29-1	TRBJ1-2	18	CSVGPECWGGSECYGYTF	TGCAGCGTTGGCCCCGAGTGTTGGGGCGGGTCGGAATGCTATGGCTACACCTTC
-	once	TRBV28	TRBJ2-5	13	CASSVAFQETQYF	TGTGCCAGCAGTGTAGCCTTCCAAGAGACCCAGTACTTC
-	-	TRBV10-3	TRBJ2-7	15	CAISESERSAYEQYF	TGTGCCATCAGTGAGTCTGAAAGGAGCGCCTACGAGCAGTACTTC
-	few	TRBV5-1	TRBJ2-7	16	CASSLAGEAGMGEQYF	TGCGCCAGCAGCTTGGCCGGTGAGGCAGGGATGGGCGAGCAGTACTTC
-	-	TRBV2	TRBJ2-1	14	CASSEALGANEQFF	TGTGCCAGCAGTGAGGCGCTGGGGGCGAATGAGCAGTTCTTC
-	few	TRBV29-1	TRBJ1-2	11	CSVVLSYGYTF	TGCAGCGTTGTCCTCAGTTATGGCTACACCTTC
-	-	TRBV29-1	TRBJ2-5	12	CSVEGQGFKQYF	TGCAGCGTTGAAGGCCAGGGGTTCAAGCAGTACTTC
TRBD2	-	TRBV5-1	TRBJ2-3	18	CASSLGKTSGGSTDTQYF	TGCGCCAGCAGCTTAGGAAAGACTAGCGGGGGCAGCACAGATACGCAGTATTTT